The next 22 T cell receptor beta chains were all read from a single sample in a study of blood T cell repertoires in COVID-19 (dated by TCRdb to 2018 to 2021). Library method: the immunoSEQ multiplex PCR assay. This is the immuneACCESS table as TCRdb keeps it, with only in-frame sequences that have V and J called. A part of the clones is gone; compared with another copy, unresolved V genes explain less than half, and the rest is unexplained. The sample yields about 140,000 clones; about three quarters were counted once. Together, the top ten hold around 4.8% of the sample. Sequencing was performed on peripheral blood. The receptor source for this set is a woman of 80 years or more with active or convalescent COVID-19.

The chain couples TRBV5-1 to TRBJ1-1; D gene uncertain. Trimming stripped 0 bases from V and 4 bases from J, with 10 bases between. Germline V gives CDR1 SGHRS, CDR2 YFSETQ. This CDR3 has 14 amino acids. The CDR3 DNA is TGCGCCAGCAGCTTGGACACATACCTCACTGAAGCTTTCTTT. Encoded protein: CASSLDTYLTEAFF. Full variable domain (outside the CDR3, taken from reference TRBV5-1 and TRBJ1-1): KAGVTQTPRYLIKTRGQQVTLSCSPISGHRSVSWYQQTPGQGLQFLFEYFSETQRNKGNFPGRFSGRQFSNSRSEMNVSTLELGDSALYLCASSLDTYLTEAFFGQGTRLTVV.

This clone was found once. The CDR3 nucleotides read TGCGCCAGCAGCTTGAGGAAGGGTAGCGATGAGCAGTTCTTC. This translates into CASSLRKGSDEQFF. The chain uses TRBV5-1 and TRBJ2-1; possible D gene TRBD2, 5 bases. The germline V gene has CDR1 SGHRS and CDR2 YFSETQ. This CDR3 spans 14 amino acids. Trimming removed 1 base at V and 8 bases at J, with 13 bases between. Using reference TRBV5-1 and TRBJ2-1 for the parts outside the CDR3, the full variable domain is KAGVTQTPRYLIKTRGQQVTLSCSPISGHRSVSWYQQTPGQGLQFLFEYFSETQRNKGNFPGRFSGRQFSNSRSEMNVSTLELGDSALYLCASSLRKGSDEQFFGPGTRLTVL.

This clone was seen a handful of times. The chain recombines TRBV5-8 with TRBJ1-5, with D maybe TRBD1 (6 bases). Germline V gives CDR1 SGHTS, CDR2 YDEGEE. Trimming took off 7 bases at V and 2 bases at J, with 16 bases between the two ends. The CDR3 runs to 15 residues. In DNA, the CDR3 is TGTGCCAGCCCAGAGGGGGTCTTGGGCAATCAGCCCCAGCATTTT. Protein product: CASPEGVLGNQPQHF.

The rearrangement uses TRBV21-1 and TRBJ2-5; the tabulated D call, TRBD2, remains unverified against the DNA. TRBV21-1 is a pseudogene segment. This CDR3 is built from 18 residues. CDR3 DNA sequence: TGTGCCAGCAGCAAAGGATTTCTCTTCGCGGCGGGCCAAGAGACCCAGTACTTC. Protein product: CASSKGFLFAAGQETQYF.

V gene TRBV7-9 combines with J gene TRBJ2-3; D remains ambiguous. V gave up 5 bases and J gave up 0 bases, with 21 bases separating them. CDR1 is SEHNR and CDR2 is FQNEAQ in the germline V gene (reference sequence). The CDR3 has 18 residues. CDR3 amino acids: CASSPTMVTVMSTDTQYF. Here the CDR3 DNA reads TGTGCCAGCAGCCCCACTATGGTGACCGTCATGAGCACAGATACGCAGTATTTT. Drawing the rest from reference TRBV7-9 and TRBJ2-3, the complete variable domain is DTGVSQNPRHKITKRGQNVTFRCDPISEHNRLYWYRQTLGQGPEFLTYFQNEAQLEKSRLLSDRFSAERPKGSFSTLEIQRTEQGDSAMYLCASSPTMVTVMSTDTQYFGPGTRLTVL.

V is TRBV6-5 and J is TRBJ1-5; a weak D match, TRBD1 (6 bases). Germline values: CDR1 MNHEY, CDR2 SVGAGI. V was clipped by 10 bases and J by 4 bases, with 11 bases between them. This CDR3 is built from 12 residues. CDR3 nucleotide sequence: TGTGCCACCAGACAGGAGAATCAGCCCCAGCATTTT. This encodes CATRQENQPQHF.

The V and J genes are TRBV7-2 and TRBJ1-2; 10 bases line up with TRBD1. Germline CDR1 and CDR2: SGHTA and FQGNSA. Trimming removed 5 bases from V and 11 bases from J; junction bases left unmatched: 2. This CDR3 contains 11 residues. The CDR3 sequence: CASSPGQGYTF. CDR3 nucleotide sequence: TGTGCCAGCAGCCCGGGACAGGGGTACACCTTC.

V usage is TRBV6-1 and J usage is TRBJ1-2; the match to TRBD1 covers 9 bases. The junction had 7 bases not matched to a gene; V was cut back by 2 bases and J by 3 bases. CDR1 is MNHNS, CDR2 SASEGT, per germline. The CDR3 contains 16 residues. The CDR3 DNA follows: TGTGCCAGCAGTGAAAACAGGGGGCAGCTTTACTATGGCTACACCTTC. It specifies CASSENRGQLYYGYTF.

J is TRBJ1-3 and V is TRBV10-3; 7 nucleotides match TRBD1. CDR3 length: 14 amino acids. The V gene end was trimmed by 11 bases and the J gene end by 1 base; junction bases not matched to a gene: 8. The germline V gene has CDR1 ENHRY and CDR2 SYGVKD. The chain's CDR3 is CAVGTEISGNTIYF. The CDR3, as DNA: TGTGCCGTTGGGACAGAAATATCTGGAAACACCATATATTTT.

The V and J genes are TRBV7-9 and TRBJ1-1, with TRBD1 as a possible D gene (5 bases). Germline V gene sequence: CDR1 SEHNR, CDR2 FQNEAQ (reference sequence). CDR3 size: 16 residues. V was trimmed by 1 base and J by 1 base, leaving 13 bases between them. The CDR3 DNA reads TGTGCCAGCAGCTTAGAATTATGGGGCCCGAACACTGAAGCTTTCTTT. Its translation: CASSLELWGPNTEAFF.

CDR3 DNA: TGTGCCAGTCTCGTGGGGCACGATAGCAATCAGCCCCAGCATTTT. Its protein product is CASLVGHDSNQPQHF. This chain joins TRBV6-5 and TRBJ1-5, with a possible D match to TRBD1 (5 bases). There are 15 residues in the CDR3. Germline V gives CDR1 MNHEY, CDR2 SVGAGI. Trimming shortened V by 9 bases and J by 0 bases, and 15 bases separated the two germline ends.

The rearrangement links TRBV19 to TRBJ1-1; possibly TRBD1 for D (5 bases). Trimming left V 7 bases short and J 0 bases short, with 15 bases between. This CDR3 contains 15 residues. Germline V gene sequence: CDR1 LNHDA, CDR2 SQIVND (reference sequence). CDR3 nucleotides: TGTGCCAGTAAAGTGTTATCAGGGATGAACACTGAAGCTTTCTTT. Amino acids: CASKVLSGMNTEAFF.

The J gene is TRBJ1-5, the V gene TRBV7-3; 8 nucleotides agree with TRBD1. The length of the CDR3 is 14 residues. The germline gives CDR1 SGHTA, CDR2 FQGTGA. V dropped 4 bases and J dropped 6; count of bases not matched to a gene: 5. The CDR3 DNA sequence: TGTGCCAGCAGCTCCGGACAGGGTGGTCAGCCCCAGCATTTT. Amino acids: CASSSGQGGQPQHF. Filled out from reference TRBV7-3 and TRBJ1-5, the complete variable domain reads GAGVSQTPSNKVTEKGKYVELRCDPISGHTALYWYRQSLGQGPEFLIYFQGTGAADDSGLPNDRFFAVRPEGSVSTLKIQRTERGDSAVYLCASSSGQGGQPQHFGDGTRLSIL.

The chain is built from TRBV7-6 and TRBJ2-1, with D possibly matching TRBD1 (7 bases). The CDR3 is 17 amino acids. Trimming shortened V by 6 bases and J by 1 base, and 19 bases separated the two germline ends. Germline V gene lookup returns CDR1 SGHVS and CDR2 FNYEAQ. CDR3 nucleotide sequence: TGTGCCAGCAGGCCTCAGGGGGGACAAAGATCCTACAATGAGCAGTTCTTC. Its protein product is CASRPQGGQRSYNEQFF.

The rearrangement links TRBV27 to TRBJ2-1, with D perhaps matching TRBD2 (5 bases). Germline loops: CDR1 MNHEY, CDR2 SMNVEV (reference sequence). The CDR3 length is 18 residues. Trimming removed 5 bases at V and 0 bases at J, with 20 bases between. The chain's CDR3 is CASSGMLARKSSYNEQFF. The CDR3 DNA is TGTGCCAGCAGTGGGATGTTAGCGCGGAAGAGCTCCTACAATGAGCAGTTCTTC.

The CDR3 here is CASSPRAGRGHTEAFF. The CDR3 region has the DNA TGTGCCAGCAGCCCCAGGGCCGGTAGGGGTCACACTGAAGCTTTCTTT. The rearrangement joins TRBV6-2 or TRBV6-3 to TRBJ1-1; D is possibly TRBD1 (5 bases). The CDR3 is 16 amino acids. CDR1 is MNHEY, CDR2 SVGEGT, per germline. V lost 6 bases to trimming and J lost 3 bases, with 20 bases between them.

This clone was detected a few times. The chain recombines TRBV28 with TRBJ1-3, with 7 positions matching TRBD1. The CDR3 is made up of 15 amino acids. The junction had 10 bases not matched to a gene; V was cut back by 10 bases and J by 1 base. The V gene's germline CDR1 is MDHEN and CDR2 SYDVKM. The CDR3 bases are TGTGCCACCGGCTTGAGGGGGCGTTCTGGAAACACCATATATTTT. It encodes CATGLRGRSGNTIYF.

This sequence joins TRBV4-2 and TRBJ1-5; a possible D gene is TRBD1 (5 bases). The germline V gene has CDR1 LGHNA and CDR2 YNFKEQ. This CDR3 is 15 amino acids long. Trimming cost V 0 bases and J 6 bases, with 12 bases left between them. This CDR3 reads CASSQDLGQGQPQHF. The DNA of the CDR3 is TGTGCCAGCAGCCAAGATCTCGGGCAGGGTCAGCCCCAGCATTTT.

V usage is TRBV28 and J usage is TRBJ1-2; maybe TRBD1 (6 bases). The V end was cut by 2 bases, the J end by 4 bases, with 11 bases between. Germline V gives CDR1 MDHEN, CDR2 SYDVKM. The CDR3 contains 14 residues. The CDR3 DNA reads TGTGCCAGCAGTTTAATTCGGACAGCCTATGGCTACACCTTC. Amino acid sequence: CASSLIRTAYGYTF.

This chain links TRBV28 with TRBJ1-1, with no clear D. The CDR3 has 13 residues. Germline lookup yields CDR1 MDHEN and CDR2 SYDVKM. V lost 6 bases, J lost 4 bases, and 12 bases lay in between. CDR3 DNA sequence: TGTGCCAGCAGGGGTTCAGGACTCACTGAAGCTTTCTTT. Protein product: CASRGSGLTEAFF.

V and J are TRBV5-1 and TRBJ2-7; no clear D gene. Trimming pared 5 bases from V and 6 bases from J, leaving 15 bases between. CDR1 is SGHRS and CDR2 is YFSETQ in the germline V gene. The CDR3 is 13 amino acids. The CDR3 region is CASRPGSSIEQYF. The CDR3 nucleotides are TGCGCCAGCAGGCCCGGTAGTAGTATCGAGCAGTACTTC.

This clone was counted a few times. The gene calls are TRBV19 and TRBJ1-5; D remains ambiguous. V was cut by 3 bases and J by 0 bases, with 12 bases left in between. Germline CDR1 and CDR2: LNHDA and SQIVND (reference sequence). CDR3 length equals 16 residues. The CDR3 sequence is CASSIMSGLSNQPQHF. CDR3 coding DNA: TGTGCCAGTAGTATCATGTCAGGCCTTAGCAATCAGCCCCAGCATTTT.